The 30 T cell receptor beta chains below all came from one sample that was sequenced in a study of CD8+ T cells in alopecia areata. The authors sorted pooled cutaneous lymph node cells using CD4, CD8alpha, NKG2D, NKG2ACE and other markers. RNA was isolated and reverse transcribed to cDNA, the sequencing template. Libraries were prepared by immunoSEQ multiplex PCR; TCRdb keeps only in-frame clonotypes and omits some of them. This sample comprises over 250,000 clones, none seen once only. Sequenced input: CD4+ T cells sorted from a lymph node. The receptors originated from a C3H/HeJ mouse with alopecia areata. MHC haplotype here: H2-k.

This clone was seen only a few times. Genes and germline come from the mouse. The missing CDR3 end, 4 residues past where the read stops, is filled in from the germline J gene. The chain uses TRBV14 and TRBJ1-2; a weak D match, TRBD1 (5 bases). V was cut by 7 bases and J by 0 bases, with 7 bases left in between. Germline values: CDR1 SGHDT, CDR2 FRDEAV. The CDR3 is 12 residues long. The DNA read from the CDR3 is TGTGCCAGCGACAGTGCAAACTCC. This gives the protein CASDSANS. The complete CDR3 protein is CASDSANSDYTF. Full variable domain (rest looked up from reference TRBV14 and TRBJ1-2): EAGVTQSPRYAVLQEGQAVSFWCDPISGHDTLYWYQQPRDQGPQLLVYFRDEAVIDNSQLPSDRFSAVRPKGTNSTLKIQSAKQGDTATYLCASDSANSDYTFGSGTRLLVI.

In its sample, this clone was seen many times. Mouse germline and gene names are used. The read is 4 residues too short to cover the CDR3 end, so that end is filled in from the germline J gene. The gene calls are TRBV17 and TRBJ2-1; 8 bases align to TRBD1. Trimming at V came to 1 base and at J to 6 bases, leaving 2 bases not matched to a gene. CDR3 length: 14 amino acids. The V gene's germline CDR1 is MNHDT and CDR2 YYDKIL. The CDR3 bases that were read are TGTGCTAGCAGTAGAGGGACAGGGATTGCT. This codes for CASSRGTGIA. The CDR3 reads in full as CASSRGTGIAEQFF.

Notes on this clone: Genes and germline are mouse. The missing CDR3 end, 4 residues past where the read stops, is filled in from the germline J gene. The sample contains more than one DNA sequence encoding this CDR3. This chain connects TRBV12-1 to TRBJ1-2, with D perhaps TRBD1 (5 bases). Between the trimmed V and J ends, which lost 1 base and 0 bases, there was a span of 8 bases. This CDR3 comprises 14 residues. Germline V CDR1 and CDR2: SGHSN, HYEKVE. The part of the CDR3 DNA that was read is TGTGCCAGCTCTCTGAGGGGAACAAACTCC. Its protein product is CASSLRGTNS. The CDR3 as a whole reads CASSLRGTNSDYTF. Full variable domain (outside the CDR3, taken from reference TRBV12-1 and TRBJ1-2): DSGVVQSPRHIIKEKGGRSVLTCIPISGHSNVVWYQQTLGKELKFLIQHYEKVERDKGFLPSRFSVQQFDDYHSEMNMSALELEDSAMYFCASSLRGTNSDYTFGSGTRLLVI.

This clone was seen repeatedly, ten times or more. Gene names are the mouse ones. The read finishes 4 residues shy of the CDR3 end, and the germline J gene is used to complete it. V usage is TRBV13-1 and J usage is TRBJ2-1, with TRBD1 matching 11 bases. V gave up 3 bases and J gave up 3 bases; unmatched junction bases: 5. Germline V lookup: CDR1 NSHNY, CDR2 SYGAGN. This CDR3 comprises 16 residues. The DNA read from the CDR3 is TGTGCCAGCAGTGCCGGGACAGGGGGGTCCTATGCT. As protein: CASSAGTGGSYA. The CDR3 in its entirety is CASSAGTGGSYAEQFF.

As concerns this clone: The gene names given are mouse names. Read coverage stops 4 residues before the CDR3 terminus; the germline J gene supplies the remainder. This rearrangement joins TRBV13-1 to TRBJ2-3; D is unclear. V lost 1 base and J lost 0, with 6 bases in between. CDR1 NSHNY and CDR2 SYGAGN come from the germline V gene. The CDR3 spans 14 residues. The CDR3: CASSDYNSAETLYF. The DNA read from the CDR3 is TGTGCCAGCAGTGATTACAATAGTGCAGAA.

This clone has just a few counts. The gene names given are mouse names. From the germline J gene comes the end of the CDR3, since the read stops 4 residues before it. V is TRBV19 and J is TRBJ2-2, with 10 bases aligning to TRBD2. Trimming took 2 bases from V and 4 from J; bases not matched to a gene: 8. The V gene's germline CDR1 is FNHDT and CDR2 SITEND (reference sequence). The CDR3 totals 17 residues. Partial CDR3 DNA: TGTGCCAGCAGTATCCCTGGGGGGGCGGCGGGCACCGGG. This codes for CASSIPGGAAGTG. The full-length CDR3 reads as CASSIPGGAAGTGQLYF. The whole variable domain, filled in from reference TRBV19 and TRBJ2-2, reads GGIITQTPKFLIGQEGQKLTLKCQQNFNHDTMYWYRQDSGKGLRLIYYSITENDLQKGDLSEGYDASREKKSSFSLTVTSAQKNEMAVFLCASSIPGGAAGTGQLYFGEGSKLTVL.

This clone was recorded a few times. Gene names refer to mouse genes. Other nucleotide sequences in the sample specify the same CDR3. The part of the CDR3 DNA that was read is TGCACCTGCAGTGCGGGGACTCAAAACACCGGG. This sequence encodes CTCSAGTQNTG. The CDR3 in its entirety is CTCSAGTQNTGQLYF. The rearrangement uses TRBV1 and TRBJ2-2, with D tentatively TRBD2 (6 bases). The CDR3 end lies 4 residues beyond the end of the read and is filled in from the germline J gene. There are 15 residues in the CDR3. CDR1 NSQYPW and CDR2 LRSPGD come from the germline V gene (reference sequence). The V end lost 3 bases, the J end lost 1 base, and 9 bases lay between the germline ends.

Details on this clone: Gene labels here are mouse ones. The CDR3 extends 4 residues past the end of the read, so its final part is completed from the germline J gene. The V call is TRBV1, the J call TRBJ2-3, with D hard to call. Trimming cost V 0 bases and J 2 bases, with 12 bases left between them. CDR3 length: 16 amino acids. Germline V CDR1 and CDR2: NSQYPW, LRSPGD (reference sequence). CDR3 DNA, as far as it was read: TGCACCTGCAGTGCAGATTTGGAAGGGTTTGCAGAA. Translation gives CTCSADLEGFAE. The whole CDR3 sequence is CTCSADLEGFAETLYF.

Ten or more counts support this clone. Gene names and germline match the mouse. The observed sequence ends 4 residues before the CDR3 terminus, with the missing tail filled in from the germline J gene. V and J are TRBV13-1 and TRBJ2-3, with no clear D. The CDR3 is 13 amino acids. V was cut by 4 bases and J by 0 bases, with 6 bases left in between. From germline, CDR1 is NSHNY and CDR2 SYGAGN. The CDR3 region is CASSSTSAETLYF. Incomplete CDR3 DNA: TGTGCCAGCAGTTCAACTAGTGCAGAA.

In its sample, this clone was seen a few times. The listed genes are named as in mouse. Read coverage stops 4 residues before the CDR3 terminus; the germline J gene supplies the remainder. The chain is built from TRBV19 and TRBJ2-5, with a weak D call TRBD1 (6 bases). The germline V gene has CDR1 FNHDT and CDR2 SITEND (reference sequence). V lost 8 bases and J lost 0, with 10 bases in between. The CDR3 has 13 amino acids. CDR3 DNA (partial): TGTGCCAGACAGGGTTTTAACCAAGAC. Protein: CARQGFNQD. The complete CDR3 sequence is CARQGFNQDTQYF.

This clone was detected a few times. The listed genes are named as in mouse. CDR3 bases read: TGTGCCAGCAGTATCCCTGGGGGTCACCAAGAC. Translation gives CASSIPGGHQD. The entire CDR3 is CASSIPGGHQDTQYF. The V gene is TRBV19, the J gene TRBJ2-5; TRBD2 matches at 7 bases. The CDR3 end lies 4 residues beyond the end of the read and is filled in from the germline J gene. The CDR3 totals 15 residues. V dropped 2 bases and J dropped 1; count of bases not matched to a gene: 4. CDR1 is FNHDT, CDR2 SITEND, per germline (reference sequence). Combining the CDR3 with reference TRBV19 and TRBJ2-5 gives the whole variable domain GGIITQTPKFLIGQEGQKLTLKCQQNFNHDTMYWYRQDSGKGLRLIYYSITENDLQKGDLSEGYDASREKKSSFSLTVTSAQKNEMAVFLCASSIPGGHQDTQYFGPGTRLLVL.

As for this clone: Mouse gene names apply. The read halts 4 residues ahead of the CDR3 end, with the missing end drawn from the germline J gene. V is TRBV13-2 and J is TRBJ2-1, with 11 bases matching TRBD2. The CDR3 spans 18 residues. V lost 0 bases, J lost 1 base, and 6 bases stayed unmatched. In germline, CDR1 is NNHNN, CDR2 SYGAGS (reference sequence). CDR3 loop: CASGDAPGLGENYAEQFF. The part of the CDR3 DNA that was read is TGTGCCAGCGGTGATGCACCGGGACTGGGGGAGAACTATGCT.

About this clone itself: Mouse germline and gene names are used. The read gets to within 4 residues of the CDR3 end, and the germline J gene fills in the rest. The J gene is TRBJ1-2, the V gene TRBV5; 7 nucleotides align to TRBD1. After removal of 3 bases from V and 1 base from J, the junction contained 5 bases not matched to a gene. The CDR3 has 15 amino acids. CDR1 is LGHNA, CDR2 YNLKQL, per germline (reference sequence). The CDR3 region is CASSQTGKGNSDYTF. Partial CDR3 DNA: TGTGCCAGCAGCCAGACAGGGAAGGGAAACTCC.

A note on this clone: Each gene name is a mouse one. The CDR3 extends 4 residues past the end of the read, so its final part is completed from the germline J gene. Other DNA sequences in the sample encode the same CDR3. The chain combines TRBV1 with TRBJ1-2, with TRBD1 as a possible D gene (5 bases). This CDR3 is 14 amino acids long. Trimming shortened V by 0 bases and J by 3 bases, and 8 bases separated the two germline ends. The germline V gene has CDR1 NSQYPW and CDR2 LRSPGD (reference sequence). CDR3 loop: CTCSADLGDSDYTF. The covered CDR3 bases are TGCACCTGCAGTGCAGATCTGGGGGACTCC.

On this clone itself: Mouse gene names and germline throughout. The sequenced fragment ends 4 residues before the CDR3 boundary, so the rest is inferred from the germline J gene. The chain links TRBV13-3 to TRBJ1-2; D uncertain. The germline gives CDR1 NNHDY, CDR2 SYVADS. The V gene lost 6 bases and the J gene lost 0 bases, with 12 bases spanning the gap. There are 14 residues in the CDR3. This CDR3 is CASTPAGPNSDYTF. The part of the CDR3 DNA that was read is TGTGCCAGCACCCCCGCTGGCCCAAACTCC.

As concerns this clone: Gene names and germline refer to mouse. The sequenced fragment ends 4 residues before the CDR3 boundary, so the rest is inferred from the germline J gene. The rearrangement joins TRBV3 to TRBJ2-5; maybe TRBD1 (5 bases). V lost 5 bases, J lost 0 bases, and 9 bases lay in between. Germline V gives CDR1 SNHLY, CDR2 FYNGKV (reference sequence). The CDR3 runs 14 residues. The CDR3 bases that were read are TGTGCCAGCAGCCCGGACAATAACCAAGAC. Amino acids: CASSPDNNQD. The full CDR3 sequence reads CASSPDNNQDTQYF.

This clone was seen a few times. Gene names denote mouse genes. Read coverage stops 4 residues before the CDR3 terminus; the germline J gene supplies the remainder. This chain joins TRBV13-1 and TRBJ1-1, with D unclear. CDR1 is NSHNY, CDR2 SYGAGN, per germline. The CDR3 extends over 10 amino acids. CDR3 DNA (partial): TGTGCCAGCAAAGGGACA. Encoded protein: CASKGT. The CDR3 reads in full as CASKGTEVFF.

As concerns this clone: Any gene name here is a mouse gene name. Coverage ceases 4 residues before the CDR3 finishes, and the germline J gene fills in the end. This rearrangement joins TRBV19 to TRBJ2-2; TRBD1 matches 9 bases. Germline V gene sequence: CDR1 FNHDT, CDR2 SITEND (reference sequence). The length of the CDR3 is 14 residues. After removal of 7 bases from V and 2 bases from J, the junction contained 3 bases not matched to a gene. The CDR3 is CASPGQGNTGQLYF. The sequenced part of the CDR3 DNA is TGTGCCAGCCCCGGACAGGGGAACACCGGG.

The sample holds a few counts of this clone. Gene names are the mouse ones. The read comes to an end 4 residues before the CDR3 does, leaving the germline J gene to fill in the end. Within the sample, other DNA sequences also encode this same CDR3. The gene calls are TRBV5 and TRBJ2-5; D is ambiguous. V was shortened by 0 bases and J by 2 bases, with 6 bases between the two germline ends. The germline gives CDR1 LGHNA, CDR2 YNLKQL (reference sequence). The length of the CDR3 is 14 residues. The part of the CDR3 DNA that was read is TGTGCCAGCAGCCAAGAAAACTCCCAAGAC. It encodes CASSQENSQD. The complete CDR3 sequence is CASSQENSQDTQYF.

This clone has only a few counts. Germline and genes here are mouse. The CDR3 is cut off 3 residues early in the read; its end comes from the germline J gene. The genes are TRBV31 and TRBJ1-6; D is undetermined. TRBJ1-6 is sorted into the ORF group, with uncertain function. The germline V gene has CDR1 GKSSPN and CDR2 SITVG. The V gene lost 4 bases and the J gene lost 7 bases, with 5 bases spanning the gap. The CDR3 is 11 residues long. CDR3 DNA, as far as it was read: TGTGCCTGGATTCAAAATTCGCCC. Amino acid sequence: CAWIQNSP. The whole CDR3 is CAWIQNSPLYF.

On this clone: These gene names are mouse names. CDR3 bases read: TGTGCCAGCAGCCGGGAGGGAGGGGACTCC. Protein: CASSREGGDS. The whole CDR3 is CASSREGGDSDYTF. The chain recombines TRBV5 with TRBJ1-2, with D tentatively TRBD1 (5 bases). Read sequence stops 4 residues before the CDR3 end, and the germline J gene provides the missing end. Trimming shortened V by 4 bases and J by 3 bases, and 12 bases separated the two germline ends. Germline CDR1 and CDR2: LGHNA and YNLKQL (reference sequence). The CDR3 loop spans 14 amino acids.

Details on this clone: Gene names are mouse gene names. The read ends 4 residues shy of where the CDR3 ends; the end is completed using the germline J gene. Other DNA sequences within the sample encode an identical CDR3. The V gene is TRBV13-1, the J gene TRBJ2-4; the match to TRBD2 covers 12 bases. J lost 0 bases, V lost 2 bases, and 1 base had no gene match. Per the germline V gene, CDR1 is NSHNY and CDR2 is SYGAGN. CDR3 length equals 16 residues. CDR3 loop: CASSEGTGGSQNTLYF. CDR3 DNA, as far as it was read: TGTGCCAGCAGTGAAGGGACTGGGGGGAGTCAAAAC.

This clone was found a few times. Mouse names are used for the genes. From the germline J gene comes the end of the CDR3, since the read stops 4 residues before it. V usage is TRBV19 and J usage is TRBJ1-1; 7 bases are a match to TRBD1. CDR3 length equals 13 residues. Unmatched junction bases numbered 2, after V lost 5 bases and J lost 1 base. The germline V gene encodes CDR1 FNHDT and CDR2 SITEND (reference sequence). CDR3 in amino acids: CASRQGWNTEVFF. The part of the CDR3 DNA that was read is TGTGCCAGCAGACAGGGGTGGAACACA.

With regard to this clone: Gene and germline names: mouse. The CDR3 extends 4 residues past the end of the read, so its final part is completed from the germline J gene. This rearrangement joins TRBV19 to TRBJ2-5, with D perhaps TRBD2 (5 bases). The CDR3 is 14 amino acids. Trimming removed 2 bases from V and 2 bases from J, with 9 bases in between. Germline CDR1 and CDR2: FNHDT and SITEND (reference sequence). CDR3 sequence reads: CASSIGWGQDTQYF. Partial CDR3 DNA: TGTGCCAGCAGTATCGGGTGGGGCCAAGAC.

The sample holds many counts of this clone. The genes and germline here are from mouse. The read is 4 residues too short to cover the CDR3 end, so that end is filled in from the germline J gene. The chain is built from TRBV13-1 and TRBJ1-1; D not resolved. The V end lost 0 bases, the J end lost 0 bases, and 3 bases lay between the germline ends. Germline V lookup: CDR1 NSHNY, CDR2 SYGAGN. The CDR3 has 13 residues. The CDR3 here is CASSDGANTEVFF. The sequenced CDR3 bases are TGTGCCAGCAGTGATGGTGCAAACACA.

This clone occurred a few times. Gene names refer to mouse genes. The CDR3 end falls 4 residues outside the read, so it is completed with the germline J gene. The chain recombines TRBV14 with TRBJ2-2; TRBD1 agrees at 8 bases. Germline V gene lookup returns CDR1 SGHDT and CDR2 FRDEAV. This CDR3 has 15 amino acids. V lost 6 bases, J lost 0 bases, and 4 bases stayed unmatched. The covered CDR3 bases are TGTGCCAGCACCCCGGGACAGGCAAACACCGGG. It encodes CASTPGQANTG. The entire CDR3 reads CASTPGQANTGQLYF.

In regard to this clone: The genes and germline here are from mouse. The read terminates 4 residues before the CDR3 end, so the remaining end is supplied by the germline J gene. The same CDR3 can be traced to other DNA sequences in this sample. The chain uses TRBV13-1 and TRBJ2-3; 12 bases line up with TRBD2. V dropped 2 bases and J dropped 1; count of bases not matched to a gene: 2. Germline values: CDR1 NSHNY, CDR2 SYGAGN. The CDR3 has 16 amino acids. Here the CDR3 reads CASSDRLGGRAETLYF. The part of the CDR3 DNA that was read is TGTGCCAGCAGTGACAGACTGGGGGGGCGTGCAGAA.

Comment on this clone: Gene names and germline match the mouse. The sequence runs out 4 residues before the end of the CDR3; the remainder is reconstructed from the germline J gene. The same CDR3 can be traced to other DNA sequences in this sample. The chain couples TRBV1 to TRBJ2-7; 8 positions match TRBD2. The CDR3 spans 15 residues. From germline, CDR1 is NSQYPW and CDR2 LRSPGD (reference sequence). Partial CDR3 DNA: TGCACCTGCAGTGCAGACCCGGCTGGGGGGTAT. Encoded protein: CTCSADPAGGY. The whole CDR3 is CTCSADPAGGYEQYF. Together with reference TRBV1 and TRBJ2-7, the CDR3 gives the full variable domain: VTLLEQNPRWRLVPRGQAVNLRCILKNSQYPWMSWYQQDLQKQLQWLFTLRSPGDKEVKSLPGADYLATRVTDTELRLQVANMSQGRTLYCTCSADPAGGYEQYFGPGTRLTVL.

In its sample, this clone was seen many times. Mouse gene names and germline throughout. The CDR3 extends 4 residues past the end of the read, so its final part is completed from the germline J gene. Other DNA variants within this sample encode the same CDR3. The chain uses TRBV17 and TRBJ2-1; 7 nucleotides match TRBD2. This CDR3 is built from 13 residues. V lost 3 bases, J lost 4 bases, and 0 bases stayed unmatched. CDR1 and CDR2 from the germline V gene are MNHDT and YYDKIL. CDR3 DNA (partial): TGTGCTAGCAGTAGGGGGGGGTATGCT. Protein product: CASSRGGYA. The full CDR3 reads CASSRGGYAEQFF. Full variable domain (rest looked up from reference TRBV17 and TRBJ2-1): DTTVKQNPRYKLARVGKPVNLICSQTMNHDTMYWYQKKPNQAPKLLLFYYDKILNREADTFEKFQSSRPNNSFCSLYIGSAGLEYSAMYLCASSRGGYAEQFFGPGTRLTVL.

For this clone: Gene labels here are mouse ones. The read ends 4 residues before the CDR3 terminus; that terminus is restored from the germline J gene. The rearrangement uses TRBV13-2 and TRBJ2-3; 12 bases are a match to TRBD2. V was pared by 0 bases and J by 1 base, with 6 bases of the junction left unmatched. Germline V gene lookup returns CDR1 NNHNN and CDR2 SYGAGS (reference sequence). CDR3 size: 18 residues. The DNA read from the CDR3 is TGTGCCAGCGGTGATGCAGACTGGGGGGGCTTGGGTGCAGAA. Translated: CASGDADWGGLGAE. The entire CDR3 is CASGDADWGGLGAETLYF.